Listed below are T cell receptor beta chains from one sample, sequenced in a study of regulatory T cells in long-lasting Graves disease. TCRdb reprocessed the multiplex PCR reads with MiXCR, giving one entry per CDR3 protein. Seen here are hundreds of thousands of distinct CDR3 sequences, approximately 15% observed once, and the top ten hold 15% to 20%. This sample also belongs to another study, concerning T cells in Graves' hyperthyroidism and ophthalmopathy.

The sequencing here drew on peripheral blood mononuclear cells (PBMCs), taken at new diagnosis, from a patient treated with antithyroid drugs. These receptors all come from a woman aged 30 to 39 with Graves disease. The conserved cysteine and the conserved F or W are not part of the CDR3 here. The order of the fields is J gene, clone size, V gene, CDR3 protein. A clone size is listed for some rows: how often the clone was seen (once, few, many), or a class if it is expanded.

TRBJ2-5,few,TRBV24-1,ATSDRELRETQY
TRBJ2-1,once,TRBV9,ASSVRGTLLDEQF
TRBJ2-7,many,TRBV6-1,ASSPGLGSYEQY
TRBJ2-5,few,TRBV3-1,ASSHPQTNRETQY
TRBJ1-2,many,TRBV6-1,ASSASQPTTINYGYT
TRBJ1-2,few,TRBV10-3,ATNPSNRYGYT
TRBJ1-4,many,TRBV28,ASRRTGMSEKLF
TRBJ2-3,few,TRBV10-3,AISDRETTDTQY
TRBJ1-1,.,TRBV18,ASSPDSSNHPMYTEAF
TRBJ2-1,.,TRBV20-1,SAASYRSGQGAVEQF
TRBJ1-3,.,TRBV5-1,ASSFSPGNSGNTIY
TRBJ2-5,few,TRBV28,ASSPRGMGLETQY
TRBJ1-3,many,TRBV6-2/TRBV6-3,ASSYSTVTGTYSGNTIY
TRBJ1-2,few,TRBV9,ASSVEARALTGGYT
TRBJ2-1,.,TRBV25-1,ASSEWGEQF
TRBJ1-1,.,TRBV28,ASSPRQGGGTEAF
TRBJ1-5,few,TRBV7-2,ASSWGPQNQPQH
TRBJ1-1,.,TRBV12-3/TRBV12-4,ASSLRGIGDTEAF
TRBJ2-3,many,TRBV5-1,ASLRSGSLTDTQY
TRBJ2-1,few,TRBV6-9,ASSSGLAMGNEQF
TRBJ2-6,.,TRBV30,AWSVRDRGSGANVLT
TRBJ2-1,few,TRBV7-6,ASSFNPESEQF